This T cell receptor beta chain is from a study of breast tumors, draining lymph nodes, adjacent tissues. Study-wide findings and caveats: Tumors had less TCR diversity than lymph nodes, more than nontumor tissue.

Turning to this clonotype: Antigen unknown.

There are 18 residues in the CDR3. Trimming cost V 0 bases and J 5 bases, with 19 bases left between them. Germline V gives CDR1 ENHRY, CDR2 SYGVKD. TCRdb recomputed calls from the multiplex PCR reads with MiXCR, one row per CDR3 protein. The repertoire holds tens of thousands of distinct CDR3 sequences, with about 23% as singletons. The V and J genes are TRBV10-3 and TRBJ2-2; D unresolved. This TCR was recovered from a female donor with breast cancer. Some clones in this sample may be carry-over from other donors' samples. Sample: breast tumor tissue. The CDR3 nucleotides are TGTGCCATCAGTGAGTCCCCTCGTGGAGTTGTAGAAACCGGGGAGCTGTTTTTT. Protein: CAISESPRGVVETGELFF.